The T cell receptor beta chain described here comes from a study of T cells in narcolepsy. The overall study: Donors had narcolepsy type 1 or type 2, or were healthy controls.

The study, taken as a whole, reports: In some patient and control memory CD4+ samples, autoreactive clones were absent.

After removal of 3 bases from V and 8 bases from J, the junction contained 7 bases not matched to a gene. CDR1 is KGHSH, CDR2 LQKENI, per germline. The CDR3 extends over 15 amino acids. The data were produced by immunoSEQ multiplex PCR, yet TCRdb's version contains in-frame clones alone and is incomplete. The table records about 32,000 clones, 60% to 80% of them present only once. As regards this clone: Its specificity is not known.

This chain joins TRBV18 and TRBJ2-2, with 9 bases fitting TRBD1. The receptor comes from a human donor in good health. Material: memory (CD45RA-) CD4+ T cells from blood. The CDR3 loop is CASSPGTGLTGELFF. CDR3 nucleotides: TGTGCCAGCTCACCGGGGACAGGGTTGACTGGGGAGCTGTTTTTT.